The following is a TCR beta chain sequence with its context. The data stem from a study of blood T cell repertoires in COVID-19. Study as a whole: T cells, B-cell-depleted T cells, or PBMCs supplied cDNA or gDNA.

Generated by immunoSEQ multiplex PCR, the TCRdb table keeps only in-frame clones and is missing some. Counted here are over 110,000 clones, over 75% occurring once; the ten biggest clones make up roughly 3.9%. The CDR3 is 13 amino acids. V dropped 8 bases and J dropped 7 bases, with 15 bases sitting between them. Germline V gene lookup returns CDR1 WSHSY and CDR2 SAAADI. Adults between about 18 and 95 years of age took part from fewer than 30 US areas. Participants' own reports of clinical history determined their cohort assignment. This TCR derives from a man aged 45-65 years in a cohort exposed to, infected with or recovered from COVID-19 (not recorded which). Material for sequencing was PBMCs or T cells enriched from blood (not recorded which). The chain couples TRBV10-2 to TRBJ2-1; tentative D call: TRBD2 (6 bases). In nucleotides, the CDR3 is TGCGCCAGCTGCTCTAGCGCTAGGAATGAGCAGTTCTTC. Translating it yields CASCSSARNEQFF.